The sample holds a few counts of the clone carrying this TCR beta chain. The antigen remains unidentified. This entry is derived from a study of identical twins. TCRdb reanalysed the 5' RACE reads using MiXCR and keeps one entry per CDR3 protein. This sample has 450,000 to 650,000 distinct CDR3 sequences; 13% to 15% occur once, and the top ten carry 0.44%. Trimming shortened V by 9 bases and J by 2 bases, and 23 bases separated the two germline ends. CDR3 length equals 17 residues. In germline, CDR1 is LGHNA, CDR2 YNFKEQ. Study-wide findings and caveats: Twin pairs had excess sharing that was weaker in beta out-of-frame sequences.

These data were also filed under a second study, of yellow fever vaccine responses in identical twins.

Sample: CD4+ T cells sorted from blood. The chain combines TRBV4-2 with TRBJ2-4, with a tentative D call TRBD2 (6 bases). This sequence was found in a woman between 18 and 29 years old in good health. The CDR3 DNA sequence: TGTGCCAGTTTTACTAGCCGGAGCACCATATCCAAAAACATTCAGTACTTC. It translates to CASFTSRSTISKNIQYF.